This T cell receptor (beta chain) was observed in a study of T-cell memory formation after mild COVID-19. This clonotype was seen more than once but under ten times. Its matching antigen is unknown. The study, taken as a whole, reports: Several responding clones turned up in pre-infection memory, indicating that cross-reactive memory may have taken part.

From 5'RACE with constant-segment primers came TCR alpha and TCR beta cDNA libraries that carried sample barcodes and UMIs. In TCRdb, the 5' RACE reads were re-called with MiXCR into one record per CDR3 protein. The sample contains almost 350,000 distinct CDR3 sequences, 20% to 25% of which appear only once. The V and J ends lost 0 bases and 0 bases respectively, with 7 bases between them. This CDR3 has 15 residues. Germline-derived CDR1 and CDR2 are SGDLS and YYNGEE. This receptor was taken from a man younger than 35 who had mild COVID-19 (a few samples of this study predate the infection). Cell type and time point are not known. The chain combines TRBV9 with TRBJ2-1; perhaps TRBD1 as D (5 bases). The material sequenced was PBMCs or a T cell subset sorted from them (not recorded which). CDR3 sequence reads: CASSVVTASYNEQFF. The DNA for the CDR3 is TGTGCCAGCAGCGTAGTGACAGCCTCCTACAATGAGCAGTTCTTC.